The entry below describes one T cell receptor beta chain. CDR1 SGHTA and CDR2 FQGNSA come from the germline V gene. V was clipped by 3 bases and J by 3 bases; unmatched bases: 12. CDR3 size: 17 residues. Using its own MiXCR run on the 5' RACE reads, TCRdb lists one record per CDR3 protein. The data hold tens of thousands of distinct CDR3 sequences, with about 17% observed a single time. This specimen belongs to a study of T cells of healthy individuals. This sequence joins TRBV7-2 and TRBJ2-3; 7 bases match TRBD1. The TCR comes from a human donor in good health. CDR3 protein: CASSFLVTGKRTDTQYF. Here the CDR3 DNA reads TGTGCCAGCAGCTTTCTAGTGACAGGGAAAAGGACAGATACGCAGTATTTT.